The rows below give T cell receptor beta chains drawn from one sample of a study of T cell repertoires in cytomegalovirus infection. TCRdb re-derived calls from the reads in MiXCR, one entry per CDR3 protein. The table shows some 920,000 distinct CDR3 sequences, with around 31% occurring only once. These receptors are not linked to any known antigen. The specimen comprised cultured CD8+ T cells from PBMCs, sampled from culture after CMV antigen stimulation. The receptors shown here come from a human donor in good health (CMV status not recorded). Some clones in this sample may be carry-over from other donors' samples. CDR3s include the opening cysteine and the closing phenylalanine or tryptophan. The D gene is left open where the match is weak. Clone size is stated in some rows and not others, as once, few, many or a class when expanded.

-	TRBV27	-	TRBJ2-1	TGTGCCAGCAGTCCCGGACAGAGACCCTACAATGAGCAGTTCTTC	CASSPGQRPYNEQFF
many	TRBV7-8	TRBD2	TRBJ2-1	TGTGCCAGCAGCCCCCGTCTAGCGGGGGGCTACAATGAGCAGTTCTTC	CASSPRLAGGYNEQFF
many	TRBV7-9	TRBD1	TRBJ1-1	TGTGCCAGCACTCAAACCTCGGCAGGGGGCGAGTCCACGTCAGTGGGCACTGAAGCTTTCTTT	CASTQTSAGGESTSVGTEAFF
-	TRBV12-5	-	TRBJ1-1	TGTGCTAGTGGTTTGGTAAGGAGTGAAGCTTTCTTT	CASGLVRSEAFF
few	TRBV7-6	TRBD2	TRBJ2-2	TGTGCCAGCAGCTCTAGCGGGGGACCCGGGGAGCTGTTTTTT	CASSSSGGPGELFF
-	TRBV28	-	TRBJ2-1	TGTGCCAGCAGTTCTGGGGGGTCGGATGAGCAGTTCTTC	CASSSGGSDEQFF
-	TRBV5-4	TRBD1	TRBJ1-3	TGTGCCAGCAGCTTGGTACCAGGGGGTGATACTGGAAACACCATATATTTT	CASSLVPGGDTGNTIYF
-	TRBV19	-	TRBJ1-1	TGTGCCAGTAGTATTGGGGACTACGGCACTGAAGCTTTCTTT	CASSIGDYGTEAFF
-	TRBV18	-	TRBJ2-3	TGTGCCAGCTCACGGTGGGGGGGCACAGATACGCAGTATTTT	CASSRWGGTDTQYF
-	TRBV29-1	TRBD1	TRBJ2-7	TGCAGCGTCCGACAGGGGAGCGCCTACGAGCAGTACTTC	CSVRQGSAYEQYF
-	TRBV7-6	-	TRBJ1-5	TGTGCCAACAGCCAGACCTCCTTCGGCAATCAGCCCCAGCATTTT	CANSQTSFGNQPQHF
many	TRBV7-7	TRBD1	TRBJ2-2	TGTGCTAGCAGCCTCGGGACAGGGGGCGCGTCCGGGGAGCTGTTTTTT	CASSLGTGGASGELFF
many	TRBV12-5	-	TRBJ2-7	TGTGCTAGTGGTCCAGGGGTGGGATTCTACGAGCAGTACTTC	CASGPGVGFYEQYF
many	TRBV7-8	TRBD1	TRBJ2-7	TGTGCCAGCAGCGATCGGACAGGGCCCTACGAGCAGTACTTC	CASSDRTGPYEQYF
-	TRBV15	-	TRBJ1-2	TGTGCCACCAGCAGAGATCCCGGGAGGCATGGCTACACCTTC	CATSRDPGRHGYTF
-	TRBV7-9	-	TRBJ2-5	TGTGCCAGCAGCTTAAGGGGGATGGAGACCCAGTACTTC	CASSLRGMETQYF
many	TRBV7-8	-	TRBJ1-5	TGTGCCAGCAGCTTAGCGGCAGGGTGGAATCAGCCCCAGCATTTT	CASSLAAGWNQPQHF
few	TRBV20-1	-	TRBJ1-2	TGCAGTGCTCACGATGGGGTTCCGTTGAGGGATGGCTACACCTTC	CSAHDGVPLRDGYTF
many	TRBV28	TRBD1	TRBJ2-7	TGTGCCAGCAGTTTTGGACAGGGTAACTACGAGCAGTACTTC	CASSFGQGNYEQYF
few	TRBV6-6	-	TRBJ1-4	TGTGCCAGCAGTAGGAACAGGGCAACTAATGAAAAACTGTTTTTT	CASSRNRATNEKLFF
-	TRBV14	-	TRBJ2-7	TGTGCCAGCAGCCAAGAGGTTCTCTACGAGCAGTACTTC	CASSQEVLYEQYF
-	TRBV4-1	-	TRBJ2-7	TGCGCCAGCAGCCAAGAGCTCCATGGGAGCCGGAACGAGCAGTACTTC	CASSQELHGSRNEQYF
-	TRBV4-3	-	TRBJ2-6	TGCGCCAGCAGCCGCTTAGTGGAGGGGGCCTCCAGGGCCAACGTCCTGACTTTC	CASSRLVEGASRANVLTF
-	TRBV10-3	TRBD1	TRBJ2-7	TGTGCCATCAGCGGGACAGGGGACCGGGAGCAGTACTTC	CAISGTGDREQYF
-	TRBV5-6	TRBD2	TRBJ2-1	TGTGCCAGCAGCTACCCGCGCGGGGGAGGTAACAATGAGCAGTTCTTC	CASSYPRGGGNNEQFF
many	TRBV7-2	-	TRBJ2-1	TGTGCCAGCAGCCCCAAGGGCGGGGACCCGTACAATGAGCAGTTCTTC	CASSPKGGDPYNEQFF
-	TRBV6-1	-	TRBJ1-2	TGTGCCAGCAGCCCCTCAGTTGCCTATGGCTACACCTTC	CASSPSVAYGYTF
many	TRBV6-6	TRBD2	TRBJ2-1	TGTGCCAGCAGTTACAACGAGCGGGGAAGCTCCTACAATGAGCAGTTCTTC	CASSYNERGSSYNEQFF
few	TRBV18	TRBD1	TRBJ2-3	TGTGCCAGCTCACTGGGGACAGTGAGGGACCCTAGCACAGATACGCAGTATTTT	CASSLGTVRDPSTDTQYF
once	TRBV4-3	TRBD1	TRBJ2-4	TGCGCCAGCAGCCAAGATCGACAGGGGTCCAAAAACATTCAGTACTTC	CASSQDRQGSKNIQYF
-	TRBV6-5	-	TRBJ2-5	TGTGCCAGCAGTTACGCCGTGGGGGAGACCCAGTACTTC	CASSYAVGETQYF
few	TRBV12-3/TRBV12-4	TRBD2	TRBJ2-1	TGTGCCAGCAGTGCCCTGGGAAGCGGGGCGAGGGATGAGCAGTTCTTC	CASSALGSGARDEQFF
-	TRBV5-1	-	TRBJ1-2	TGCGCCAGCAGCTTGAGAGACACAGTCTATGGCTACACCTTC	CASSLRDTVYGYTF
-	TRBV12-3/TRBV12-4	-	TRBJ2-7	TGTGCCAGCAGTTATAACTTCTACGAGCAGTACTTC	CASSYNFYEQYF
many	TRBV4-2	-	TRBJ2-3	TGTGCCAGCAGCCAAGAAGTTGGGAGCACAGATACGCAGTATTTT	CASSQEVGSTDTQYF
-	TRBV4-1	-	TRBJ1-2	TGCGCCAGCACCCCGAAACCCTCTATGAGCTATGGCTACACCTTC	CASTPKPSMSYGYTF
few	TRBV12-3/TRBV12-4	TRBD1	TRBJ1-3	TGTGCCAGCAGTTTCGAGACAGGGTTTGGAAACACCATATATTTT	CASSFETGFGNTIYF
few	TRBV20-1	TRBD1	TRBJ2-2	TGCAGTGCTTTTGACAGGGGTGCCACCGGGGAGCTGTTTTTT	CSAFDRGATGELFF
-	TRBV27	-	TRBJ2-3	TGTGCCAGCAGTTTACTCCAGGTATCCACAGATACGCAGTATTTT	CASSLLQVSTDTQYF
-	TRBV6-6	-	TRBJ1-6	TGTGCCAGCAGTTACCATCTTACCAGGGGAAGGAGGAATTCACCCCTCCACTTT	CASSYHLTRGRRNSPLHF
-	TRBV9	-	TRBJ2-1	TGTGCCAGCGGGGCGGGAGAGCAGTTCTTC	CASGAGEQFF
few	TRBV11-2	TRBD1	TRBJ1-4	TGTGCCAGCAGCCCCTGGGACAGGGGGCGAATCGCTAATGAAAAACTGTTTTTT	CASSPWDRGRIANEKLFF
-	TRBV19	TRBD1	TRBJ1-5	TGTGCCAGTATCGAGACAGGGCCGAGAAATCAGCCCCAGCATTTT	CASIETGPRNQPQHF
-	TRBV19	-	TRBJ1-5	TGTGCCAGTAGTCTACCCTCGATGCGGACGAATCAGCCCCAGCATTTT	CASSLPSMRTNQPQHF